This T cell receptor (beta chain) was sequenced for a study of beta chain features in type 1 diabetes. In germline, CDR1 is SGHDN, CDR2 FVKESK. V gave up 4 bases and J gave up 3 bases, with 7 bases separating them. CDR3 length: 13 amino acids. Findings and caveats of the study: VDJ junctions from type 1 diabetes patients carried fewer insertions and larger deletions. Moderate but significant shortening of TCRB CDR3s was recorded in all four CD4+ subsets from Type 1 diabetes patients.

This clone was observed a few times. The antigen is unknown. Expressed TCRB transcripts were sequenced, since all the RNA that had been isolated was reverse transcribed. Repertoires were generated with immunoSEQ multiplex PCR, while TCRdb's copy carries only in-frame clones and drops some. The data show about 640,000 clones, with 9.5% to 15% seen just once and roughly 0.11% held by the top ten. This chain connects TRBV14 to TRBJ2-1; no firm D call. The TCR originated in a man aged 30 to 45 with type 1 diabetes. Material for sequencing was naive CD4+ T cells from blood. The CDR3 spells CASSRADYNEQFF. In nucleotides, the CDR3 is TGTGCCAGCAGCCGGGCGGACTACAATGAGCAGTTCTTC. Full variable domain (remainder filled in from reference TRBV14 and TRBJ2-1): EAGVTQFPSHSVIEKGQTVTLRCDPISGHDNLYWYRRVMGKEIKFLLHFVKESKQDESGMPNNRFLAERTGGTYSTLKVQPAELEDSGVYFCASSRADYNEQFFGPGTRLTVL.